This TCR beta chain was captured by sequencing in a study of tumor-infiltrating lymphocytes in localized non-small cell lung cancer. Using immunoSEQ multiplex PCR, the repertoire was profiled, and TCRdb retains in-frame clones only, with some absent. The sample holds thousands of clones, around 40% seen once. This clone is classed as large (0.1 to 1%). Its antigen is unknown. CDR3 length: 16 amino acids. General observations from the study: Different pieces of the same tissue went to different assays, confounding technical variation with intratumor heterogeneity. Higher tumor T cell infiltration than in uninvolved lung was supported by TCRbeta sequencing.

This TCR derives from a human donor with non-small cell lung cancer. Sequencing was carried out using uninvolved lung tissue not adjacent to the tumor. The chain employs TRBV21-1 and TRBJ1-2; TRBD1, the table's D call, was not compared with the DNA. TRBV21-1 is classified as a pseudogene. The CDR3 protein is CASILLDRGCLYGYTF. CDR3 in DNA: TGTGCCAGCATCCTCCTTGACAGGGGGTGTCTCTATGGCTACACCTTC.